The 18 T cell receptor beta chains reported below all come from one sample, sequenced in a study of T cells after yellow fever vaccination. TCRdb passed the 5' RACE reads through MiXCR, listing each CDR3 protein once. This sample has about 340,000 distinct CDR3 sequences, with about 9.5% found just once. The source was PBMCs, collected on the day of the first yellow fever vaccination. These receptors were obtained from a man aged 18 to 29 who received the YFV17D yellow fever vaccine.

This rearrangement joins TRBV10-3 to TRBJ2-5, with D perhaps matching TRBD1 (6 bases). V gave up 0 bases and J gave up 1 base, with 9 bases separating them. The CDR3 covers 15 residues. Germline CDR1 ENHRY, CDR2 SYGVKD. The CDR3 region has the DNA TGTGCCATCAGTGAGTCGACAGGTGCCCAAGAGACCCAGTACTTC. The encoded protein is CAISESTGAQETQYF.

In its sample, this clonotype was seen many times. The rearrangement links TRBV7-9 to TRBJ2-5; 7 bases fit TRBD2. CDR1 and CDR2 (germline): SEHNR, FQNEAQ (reference sequence). V gave up 5 bases and J gave up 0 bases; unmatched junction bases: 9. This CDR3 has 16 amino acids. The CDR3 reads CASSLDSGYDQETQYF. Here the CDR3 DNA reads TGTGCCAGCAGCCTAGATAGCGGGTATGACCAAGAGACCCAGTACTTC.

The V call is TRBV9, the J call TRBJ2-1; D ambiguous. Between the trimmed V and J ends, which lost 3 bases and 5 bases, there was a span of 9 bases. The germline V gene has CDR1 SGDLS and CDR2 YYNGEE. The CDR3 is made up of 13 amino acids. This CDR3 reads CASSELADNEQFF. DNA of the CDR3: TGTGCCAGCAGCGAGCTGGCCGACAATGAGCAGTTCTTC.

This chain uses TRBV11-2 with TRBJ2-2, with TRBD1 identical over 9 bases. Per germline, CDR1 SGHAT and CDR2 FQNNGV. The CDR3 runs to 17 residues. V lost 3 bases and J lost 8; bases outside the gene matches: 13. Here the CDR3 reads CASSFYPGTGSPGELFF. CDR3 DNA: TGTGCCAGCAGCTTCTATCCCGGGACAGGGTCACCTGGGGAGCTGTTTTTT. Full variable domain (outside the CDR3, taken from reference TRBV11-2 and TRBJ2-2): EAGVAQSPRYKIIEKRQSVAFWCNPISGHATLYWYQQILGQGPKLLIQFQNNGVVDDSQLPKDRFSAERLKGVDSTLKIQPAKLEDSAVYLCASSFYPGTGSPGELFFGEGSRLTVL.

This clonotype was counted only a few times. CDR3 DNA: TGTGCCTGGGATAGGAGCGGGTCTCAGACCCAGTACTTC. Amino acids: CAWDRSGSQTQYF. The chain carries TRBV30 and TRBJ2-5; perhaps TRBD2 as D (6 bases). V lost 5 bases and J lost 6, with 16 bases in between. The CDR3 consists of 13 residues. In germline, CDR1 is GTSNPN, CDR2 SVGIG (reference sequence). The whole variable domain, filled in from reference TRBV30 and TRBJ2-5, reads SQTIHQWPATLVQPVGSPLSLECTVEGTSNPNLYWYRQAAGRGLQLLFYSVGIGQISSEVPQNLSASRPQDRQFILSSKKLLLSDSGFYLCAWDRSGSQTQYFGPGTRLLVL.

CDR3 coding DNA: TGCAGTGCTGACGAACAGGGAGGGGAGCTGTTTTTT. Translated: CSADEQGGELFF. This sequence joins TRBV20-1 and TRBJ2-2, with D tentatively TRBD1 (6 bases). Trimming took 5 bases from V and 8 from J, leaving 12 bases between them. The CDR3 consists of 12 residues. The germline gives CDR1 DFQATT, CDR2 SNEGSKA (reference sequence).

The rearrangement uses TRBV5-1 and TRBJ2-3; D is unclear. CDR1 and CDR2 from the germline V gene are SGHRS and YFSETQ. The CDR3 consists of 15 residues. The V end lost 3 bases, the J end lost 0 bases, and 11 bases lay between the germline ends. This CDR3 is CASSSRTDSTDTQYF. CDR3 nucleotides: TGCGCCAGCAGCTCCCGGACGGATAGCACAGATACGCAGTATTTT.

This clonotype was picked up many times. The chain couples TRBV12-3 or TRBV12-4 to TRBJ2-1; the match to TRBD2 covers 14 bases. This CDR3 has 14 amino acids. The V gene end was trimmed by 5 bases and the J gene end by 15 bases; junction bases not matched to a gene: 9. The DNA for the CDR3 is TGTGCCAGCAGTCTTCGACTAGCGGGGGGGCTTTTGTTCTTC. Its protein is CASSLRLAGGLLFF.

This clonotype has just a few counts. This chain uses TRBV12-3 or TRBV12-4 with TRBJ2-5; tentatively, D is TRBD1 or TRBD2 (5 bases each). Trimming took off 5 bases at V and 0 bases at J, with 13 bases between the two ends. The length of the CDR3 is 15 residues. The CDR3 sequence is CASSGVWGYQETQYF. CDR3 DNA sequence: TGTGCCAGCAGTGGGGTATGGGGGTACCAAGAGACCCAGTACTTC.

This clonotype was counted a few times. This chain uses TRBV4-2 with TRBJ1-1; the D gene is possibly TRBD1 (6 bases). The germline V gene encodes CDR1 LGHNA and CDR2 YNFKEQ. This CDR3 spans 15 amino acids. V shed 0 bases and J shed 5 bases, with 13 bases lying between them. The CDR3 reads CASSQDGRQGTEAFF. Here the CDR3 DNA reads TGTGCCAGCAGCCAAGATGGACGCCAGGGGACTGAAGCTTTCTTT.

This clonotype showed up just a few times. The CDR3, as DNA: TGTGCCAGCAGCTTACCCCCTGCAACTAATGAAAAACTGTTTTTT. This encodes CASSLPPATNEKLFF. V usage is TRBV7-2 and J usage is TRBJ1-4; D gene unclear. CDR3 length: 15 residues. The germline V gene encodes CDR1 SGHTA and CDR2 FQGNSA. Between the trimmed V and J ends, which lost 2 bases and 0 bases, there was a span of 7 bases.

This chain joins TRBV5-6 and TRBJ2-7; unclear D gene. Germline CDR1 is SGHDT and CDR2 is YYEEEE. The CDR3 extends over 13 amino acids. With 0 bases removed from V and 1 base from J, the gap between germline ends came to 5 bases. Written as DNA, the CDR3 is TGTGCCAGCAGCTTGGATAGGTCCTACGAGCAGTACGTC. Translating gives CASSLDRSYEQYV.

The J gene is TRBJ1-1, the V gene TRBV6-2 or TRBV6-3; TRBD1 might be the D (6 bases). V was pared by 8 bases and J by 6 bases, with 10 bases between. Germline V CDR1 and CDR2: MNHEY, SVGEGT. The CDR3 runs 11 residues. The DNA of the CDR3 is TGTGCCAGCGGGGAGGGGGCTGAAGCTTTCTTT. This encodes CASGEGAEAFF.

This clonotype was picked up many times. The rearrangement uses TRBV5-1 and TRBJ1-3; 9 bases map to TRBD1. The germline CDR1 and CDR2 sequences are SGHRS and YFSETQ. The CDR3 runs to 15 residues. V lost 4 bases and J lost 2; bases outside the gene matches: 4. CDR3: CASSQGQGAGNTIYF. For the CDR3, the DNA is TGCGCCAGCAGCCAGGGACAGGGAGCTGGAAACACCATATATTTT.

The chain recombines TRBV5-1 with TRBJ2-3, with D tentatively TRBD2 (7 bases). Germline V CDR1 and CDR2: SGHRS, YFSETQ. With 5 bases removed from V and 3 bases from J, the gap between germline ends came to 16 bases. The CDR3 covers 15 residues. Written as DNA, the CDR3 is TGCGCCAGCAGGAGGTGGGGGGGCCCGACAGATACGCAGTATTTT. Encoded protein: CASRRWGGPTDTQYF.

This clonotype was counted at least ten times. The chain uses TRBV6-2 or TRBV6-3 and TRBJ2-1; D gene unclear. Trimming cost V 0 bases and J 2 bases, with 11 bases left between them. This CDR3 is 16 amino acids long. Germline assignment: CDR1 MNHEY and CDR2 SVGEGT. The CDR3 DNA is TGTGCCAGCAGTTACTCTCCTAGATGGACCTACAATGAGCAGTTCTTC. This encodes CASSYSPRWTYNEQFF.

This clonotype was counted only a few times. J is TRBJ2-1 and V is TRBV5-1; D gene ambiguous. Germline V gene lookup returns CDR1 SGHRS and CDR2 YFSETQ. CDR3 length: 15 residues. V lost 2 bases and J lost 1, with 10 bases in between. CDR3 nucleotides: TGCGCCAGCAGCTTAAATCCGGGTTCCTACAATGAGCAGTTCTTC. This encodes CASSLNPGSYNEQFF.

CDR3 protein: CASSSGGGRRSYEQYV. The CDR3, as DNA: TGTGCCAGCAGTTCGGGGGGGGGCCGTCGGAGCTACGAGCAGTACGTC. This rearrangement joins TRBV5-6 to TRBJ2-7; TRBD2 matches 8 bases. The germline V gene has CDR1 SGHDT and CDR2 YYEEEE. The CDR3 is 16 amino acids. With 5 bases clipped from V and 3 bases from J, the junction kept 13 bases outside the gene matches.